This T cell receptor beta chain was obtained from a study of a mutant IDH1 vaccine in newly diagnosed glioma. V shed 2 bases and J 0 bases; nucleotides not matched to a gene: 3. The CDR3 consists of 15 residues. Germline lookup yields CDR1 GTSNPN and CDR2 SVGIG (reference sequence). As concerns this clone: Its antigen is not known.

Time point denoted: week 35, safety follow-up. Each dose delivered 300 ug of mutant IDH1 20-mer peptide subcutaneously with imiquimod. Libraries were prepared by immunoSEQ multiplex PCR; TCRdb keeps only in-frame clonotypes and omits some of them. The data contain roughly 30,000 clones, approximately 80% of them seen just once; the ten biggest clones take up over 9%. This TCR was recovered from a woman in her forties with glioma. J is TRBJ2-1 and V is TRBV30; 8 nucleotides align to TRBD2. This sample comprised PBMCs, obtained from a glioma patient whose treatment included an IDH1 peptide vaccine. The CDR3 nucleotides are TGTGCCTGGAGTACCGGGGGGGCCTCCTACAATGAGCAGTTCTTC. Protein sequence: CAWSTGGASYNEQFF. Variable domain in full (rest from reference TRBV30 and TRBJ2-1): SQTIHQWPATLVQPVGSPLSLECTVEGTSNPNLYWYRQAAGRGLQLLFYSVGIGQISSEVPQNLSASRPQDRQFILSSKKLLLSDSGFYLCAWSTGGASYNEQFFGPGTRLTVL.